The clone carrying this T cell receptor (beta chain) was seen a few times. What it binds is not known. These data originate in a study of CD8 T cells in ankylosing spondylitis. The study's findings and limits: Characteristic of ankylosing spondylitis blood, it appeared, was a TCR beta motif comprising about eight highly homologous variants.

The CDR3 length is 14 residues. CDR1 is DFQATT and CDR2 is SNEGSKA in the germline V gene (reference sequence). V lost 0 bases, J lost 8 bases, and 7 bases stayed unmatched. TCRdb independently ran MiXCR on the 5' RACE reads; one entry per CDR3 protein. The table has approximately 540,000 distinct CDR3 sequences, about 13% seen once. The TCR originated in a male donor with ankylosing spondylitis. The chain is built from TRBV20-1 and TRBJ2-4; 7 bases line up with TRBD2. What was sequenced was blood, either unsorted or a sorted T cell fraction (not recorded which). The CDR3 DNA reads as TGCAGTGCTAGAGATCTTTTGGGGGGGGACATTCAGTACTTC. Protein: CSARDLLGGDIQYF.